This T cell receptor beta chain was recorded in a study of lymphopenia after photon versus proton radiotherapy. In germline, CDR1 is MNHEY, CDR2 SMNVEV (reference sequence). CDR3 length: 17 amino acids. Trimming cost V 0 bases and J 4 bases, with 13 bases left between them. Data came from immunoSEQ multiplex PCR; TCRdb stores just in-frame clones and leaves some out. Of about 22,000 clones detected, roughly 89% appear once; the ten largest clones hold more than 9.5%. The origin of this receptor is a man at least 80 years old with esophageal cancer. The material was peripheral blood, obtained from a patient treated with proton-based radiotherapy. The V call is TRBV27, the J call TRBJ1-6; a possible D gene is TRBD1 (6 bases). The CDR3 loop is CASSLSGTGFYNSPLHF. The CDR3 region has the DNA TGTGCCAGCAGTTTATCGGGTACAGGGTTTTATAATTCACCCCTCCACTTT.